One and the same sample provided the 4 T cell receptor beta chains below, sequenced in a study of cytomegalovirus exposure and HLA in healthy donors. Primers: 60 Vbeta forward and 13 Jbeta reverse. Some clones are missing from TCRdb's copy, which holds only in-frame ones; the method was immunoSEQ multiplex PCR. The data show fewer than 150,000 clones, 80% seen once. The sample was PBMCs. These receptors all stem from a man aged 25-40 years in good health and CMV-seronegative.

The J gene is TRBJ2-2, the V gene TRBV19; D is undetermined. This CDR3 comprises 14 residues. Deletions cut 2 bases from V and 3 bases from J, with 7 bases between. CDR1 is LNHDA and CDR2 is SQIVND in the germline V gene (reference sequence). The CDR3 loop reads CASSIIQDTGELFF. CDR3 in DNA: TGTGCCAGTAGTATAATTCAGGACACCGGGGAGCTGTTTTTT.

This rearrangement joins TRBV9 to TRBJ1-1; 12 nucleotides align to TRBD1. The V gene end was trimmed by 3 bases and the J gene end by 7 bases; junction bases not matched to a gene: 10. Germline V lookup: CDR1 SGDLS, CDR2 YYNGEE. CDR3 length: 16 amino acids. The CDR3 reads CASSAPGQGAKNEAFF. The CDR3 region has the DNA TGTGCCAGCAGCGCACCGGGACAGGGGGCGAAGAATGAAGCTTTCTTT.

The rearrangement joins TRBV15 to TRBJ2-7; weak D call: TRBD2 (5 bases). Per germline, CDR1 LNHNV and CDR2 YYDKDF (reference sequence). The CDR3 has 16 residues. V lost 1 base, J lost 0 bases, and 13 bases lay in between. The CDR3 here is CATSRGWPEGSYEQYF. In DNA form, the CDR3 reads TGTGCCACCAGCAGAGGGTGGCCCGAGGGCTCCTACGAGCAGTACTTC.

CDR3 loop: CARGRDGRLAKNIQYF. In DNA, the CDR3 is TGTGCCAGGGGACGGGACGGGAGATTAGCCAAAAACATTCAGTACTTC. V usage is TRBV10-3 and J usage is TRBJ2-4, with a tentative D call TRBD2 (6 bases). From germline, CDR1 is ENHRY and CDR2 SYGVKD. This CDR3 region has 16 residues. V lost 10 bases and J 0 bases, leaving 19 bases between the germline ends.